The 13 T cell receptor beta chains presented below share a single source sample, sequenced in a study of cytomegalovirus exposure and HLA in healthy donors. Generated by immunoSEQ multiplex PCR, the TCRdb table keeps only in-frame clones and is missing some. The table shows 160,000 or so clones, with around nine tenths occurring only once. The sequenced sample consisted of PBMCs. The receptors were sampled from a man between 18 and 29 years old in good health and CMV-seronegative.

V is TRBV29-1 and J is TRBJ2-7; 7 positions agree with TRBD2. The CDR3 contains 14 residues. Losses at the gene ends were 3 bases for V and 4 bases for J; bases not matched to a gene: 9. Germline V gives CDR1 SQVTM, CDR2 ANQGSEA. This CDR3 reads CSVDLPSGGYEQYF. In DNA form, the CDR3 reads TGCAGCGTTGATTTGCCTAGCGGTGGATACGAGCAGTACTTC.

The gene calls are TRBV27 and TRBJ2-3; the match to TRBD2 covers 12 bases. Trimming removed 5 bases from V and 5 bases from J; junction bases left unmatched: 5. Germline V CDR1 and CDR2: MNHEY, SMNVEV (reference sequence). The CDR3 sequence is 15 residues long. This CDR3 reads CASSLAGGLRDTQYF. The CDR3 coding sequence is TGTGCCAGCAGTCTAGCGGGGGGGCTAAGAGATACGCAGTATTTT.

The chain recombines TRBV11-2 with TRBJ2-7, with 9 bases lining up with TRBD1. V trimming: 7 bases; J trimming: 1 base; junction bases outside the gene matches: 8. Germline assignment: CDR1 SGHAT and CDR2 FQNNGV. The CDR3 is made up of 15 amino acids. This CDR3 is CASNTGQGSSYEQYV. The CDR3 DNA is TGTGCCAGCAACACGGGACAGGGATCGTCCTACGAGCAGTACGTC.

This chain uses TRBV11-2 with TRBJ2-7; 9 bases fit TRBD1. Germline V gives CDR1 SGHAT, CDR2 FQNNGV. After removal of 5 bases from V and 4 bases from J, the junction contained 6 bases not matched to a gene. The CDR3 sequence is 14 residues long. The chain's CDR3 is CASSPGTGSYEQYV. DNA of the CDR3: TGTGCCAGCAGCCCCGGGACAGGGTCTTACGAGCAGTACGTC.

J is TRBJ2-5 and V is TRBV5-1; 7 bases line up with TRBD1. Germline CDR1 SGHRS, CDR2 YFSETQ. J was trimmed by 4 bases and V by 5 bases; bases with no gene match: 14. The CDR3 sequence is 16 residues long. The CDR3 loop reads CASSAGLTGLAETQYF. The CDR3 nucleotides read TGCGCCAGCAGTGCGGGCTTGACAGGGTTGGCAGAGACCCAGTACTTC. The entire variable domain, with the rest obtained from reference TRBV5-1 and TRBJ2-5, is as follows: KAGVTQTPRYLIKTRGQQVTLSCSPISGHRSVSWYQQTPGQGLQFLFEYFSETQRNKGNFPGRFSGRQFSNSRSEMNVSTLELGDSALYLCASSAGLTGLAETQYFGPGTRLLVL.

V usage is TRBV2 and J usage is TRBJ2-7, with TRBD1 matching 8 bases. After removal of 1 base from V and 2 bases from J, the junction contained 4 bases not matched to a gene. The CDR3 is 15 residues long. CDR1 and CDR2 from the germline V gene are SNHLY and FYNNEI. The CDR3 DNA follows: TGTGCCAGCAGTGAAGGACAGGGGAGACCCTACGAGCAGTACGTC. This gives the protein CASSEGQGRPYEQYV.

The chain recombines TRBV10-1 with TRBJ2-1; possibly TRBD2 for D (6 bases). Germline V CDR1 and CDR2: WNHNN, SYGVQD (reference sequence). The CDR3 runs 16 residues. The V and J ends lost 3 bases and 4 bases respectively, with 16 bases between them. The CDR3: CASSDPGGERYNEQFF. DNA of the CDR3: TGCGCCAGCAGTGATCCGGGCGGGGAGAGATACAATGAGCAGTTCTTC.

The genes are TRBV4-1 and TRBJ1-2; 7 nucleotides agree with TRBD1. The CDR3 totals 15 residues. V trimming: 2 bases; J trimming: 3 bases; junction bases outside the gene matches: 6. CDR1 is MGHRA and CDR2 is YSYEKL in the germline V gene. CDR3 in amino acids: CASSQQRQGYYGYTF. The DNA for the CDR3 is TGCGCCAGCAGCCAACAAAGACAGGGCTACTATGGCTACACCTTC.

Comment on this clone: Sequence at one end of the junction differs from germline and may be a read error. The chain uses TRBV7-7 and TRBJ2-1; D is unclear. CDR1 is SSHAT, CDR2 FNYEAQ, per germline (reference sequence). This CDR3 is built from 13 residues. The CDR3 DNA is TGTGCTAGCAGCCGGAGCTCCTACAATGAGCAGTTCTTC. Protein product: CASSRSSYNEQFF.

The chain links TRBV13 to TRBJ2-1; 9 positions agree with TRBD2. This CDR3 region has 16 residues. V was pared by 1 base and J by 2 bases, with 3 bases of the junction left unmatched. Germline CDR1 is PRHDT and CDR2 is FYEKMQ (reference sequence). CDR3 nucleotide sequence: TGTGCCAGCAGCTTAGCGCGGGGGGGCCCCTACAATGAGCAGTTCTTC. Protein sequence: CASSLARGGPYNEQFF. Using reference TRBV13 and TRBJ2-1 for the parts outside the CDR3, the full variable domain is AAGVIQSPRHLIKEKRETATLKCYPIPRHDTVYWYQQGPGQDPQFLISFYEKMQSDKGSIPDRFSAQQFSDYHSELNMSSLELGDSALYFCASSLARGGPYNEQFFGPGTRLTVL.

The chain is built from TRBV2 and TRBJ2-7; D ambiguous. The V end lost 1 base, the J end lost 2 bases, and 9 bases lay between the germline ends. The CDR3 extends over 14 amino acids. Germline V lookup: CDR1 SNHLY, CDR2 FYNNEI. The CDR3 DNA sequence: TGTGCCAGCAGTGAAGTACAACAGCCCTACGAGCAGTACTTC. Its translation: CASSEVQQPYEQYF.

The chain employs TRBV6-6 and TRBJ2-7, with D possibly being TRBD2 (6 bases). V lost 5 bases, J lost 3 bases, and 17 bases lay in between. In germline, CDR1 is MNHNY, CDR2 SVGAGI (reference sequence). This CDR3 region has 15 residues. DNA of the CDR3: TGTGCCAGCAGTCCATACCCGGGGGAAATCTACGAGCAGTACTTC. Protein: CASSPYPGEIYEQYF.

J is TRBJ1-1 and V is TRBV14; D remains unclear. V shed 4 bases and J shed 6 bases, with 15 bases lying between them. Germline values: CDR1 SGHDN, CDR2 FVKESK. This CDR3 region has 14 residues. Here the CDR3 DNA reads TGTGCCAGCAGCCTCCGGCCGGGTTGGGCTGAAGCTTTCTTT. Translated: CASSLRPGWAEAFF.